This T cell receptor (beta chain) was identified in a study of regulatory T cells in long-lasting Graves disease. HTBI primers from iRepertoire and Arm-PCR of CDR3 regions yielded the TCR beta libraries. TCRdb itself ran the multiplex PCR reads through MiXCR, one entry per CDR3 protein. Of 500,000 to 700,000 distinct CDR3 sequences listed, 15% to 20% are singletons. This clonotype occurred many times. Time point denoted: newly diagnosed GD, antithyroid drugs for less than 3 months. PBMCs were the source of the RNA used for TCR sequencing. The germline CDR1 and CDR2 sequences are MDHEN and SYDVKM. V was cut by 4 bases and J by 0 bases, with 18 bases left in between. The CDR3 is made up of 17 amino acids. This sample was also put to use in a study of T cells in Graves' hyperthyroidism and ophthalmopathy. That paper adds: The model anticipated ophthalmopathy a median around 6 months pre-onset.

The source was peripheral blood mononuclear cells (PBMCs), collected at new diagnosis, from a patient treated with antithyroid drugs. The sequence was collected from a woman in her 30s with Graves disease. The chain links TRBV28 to TRBJ1-1; no clear D gene. CDR3: CASSSPFTFPMNTEAFF. The CDR3 nucleotides read TGTGCCAGCAGTTCCCCTTTTACATTCCCAATGAACACTGAAGCTTTCTTT.